The 8 T cell receptor beta chains listed next were all sequenced from one sample in a study of blood T cells in healthy people across ages. A J-beta primer mix and a sample-barcoded 5' primer were used in a second PCR of roughly 7 to 12 cycles. TCRdb processed the 5' RACE reads anew with MiXCR; each CDR3 protein has one entry. Altogether fewer than 2 million distinct CDR3 sequences are present, about two fifths being singletons, with the ten largest covering under 30%. Sequencing used blood. These receptors were taken from a human donor in good health.

V usage is TRBV7-2 and J usage is TRBJ1-5; D remains ambiguous. The CDR3 extends over 12 amino acids. Germline CDR1 is SGHTA and CDR2 is FQGNSA. Trimming removed 5 bases at V and 7 bases at J, with 9 bases between. The CDR3 spells CASSKGDQPQHF. CDR3 in DNA: TGTGCCAGCAGCAAGGGTGACCAGCCCCAGCATTTT.

The V gene is TRBV12-3 or TRBV12-4, the J gene TRBJ2-2; D unclear. The ends were cut back, 5 bases at V and 2 bases at J, with 12 bases in the middle. This CDR3 comprises 15 residues. The CDR3 here is CASSPYQANTGELFF. CDR3 nucleotide sequence: TGTGCCAGCAGTCCGTACCAGGCCAACACCGGGGAGCTGTTTTTT.

V and J are TRBV27 and TRBJ1-2, with a weak D call TRBD1 (6 bases). The germline V and J ends were trimmed by 2 bases and 3 bases, with 13 bases remaining between them. The germline V gene has CDR1 MNHEY and CDR2 SMNVEV (reference sequence). The CDR3 runs to 15 residues. Written as DNA, the CDR3 is TGTGCCAGCAGTTTAGGAACAGGGAAGGACTATGGCTACACCTTC. Amino acids: CASSLGTGKDYGYTF.

This clonotype was counted a few times. The rearrangement links TRBV4-3 to TRBJ1-1; no clear D. The V end lost 1 base, the J end lost 4 bases, and 7 bases lay between the germline ends. Germline lookup yields CDR1 LGHNA and CDR2 YSLEER. The CDR3 totals 13 residues. The CDR3 spells CASSQGRSTEAFF. The CDR3 region has the DNA TGCGCCAGCAGCCAAGGGAGGTCCACTGAAGCTTTCTTT.

This chain connects TRBV7-9 to TRBJ2-6; maybe TRBD2 (5 bases). V lost 5 bases, J lost 0 bases, and 11 bases lay in between. Germline V gene data show CDR1 as SEHNR and CDR2 as FQNEAQ (reference sequence). The CDR3 contains 16 residues. DNA of the CDR3: TGTGCCAGCAGCCCAGGACTGAGCTCTGGGGCCAACGTCCTGACTTTC. It is translated as CASSPGLSSGANVLTF.

This clonotype came up a few times. The genes are TRBV20-1 and TRBJ2-1; perhaps TRBD2 as D (6 bases). Germline CDR1 reads DFQATT; CDR2 reads SNEGSKA (reference sequence). The germline V and J ends were trimmed by 0 bases and 0 bases, with 15 bases remaining between them. The CDR3 runs to 17 residues. The CDR3 nucleotides read TGCAGTGCTAGAGATTTAGGGGACTTCCGCTCCTACAATGAGCAGTTCTTC. As protein: CSARDLGDFRSYNEQFF.

This clonotype was counted a few times. V usage is TRBV7-6 and J usage is TRBJ1-5; weak D call: TRBD1 (5 bases). The CDR3 extends over 16 amino acids. CDR1 is SGHVS, CDR2 FNYEAQ, per germline. Trimming shortened V by 4 bases and J by 4 bases, and 17 bases separated the two germline ends. DNA of the CDR3: TGTGCCAGCAGCTCACGGGGTGGGGGGACGAATCAGCCCCAGCATTTT. Amino acid sequence: CASSSRGGGTNQPQHF.

This clonotype has a single count. This chain joins TRBV5-1 and TRBJ2-1; no definite D call. The CDR3 is made up of 15 amino acids. CDR1 and CDR2 (germline): SGHRS, YFSETQ. Trimming removed 0 bases from V and 3 bases from J, with 10 bases in between. The CDR3 spells CASSLDQKDYNEQFF. Here the CDR3 DNA reads TGCGCCAGCAGCTTGGATCAGAAGGACTACAATGAGCAGTTCTTC.